Sequencing of this T cell receptor beta chain was carried out in a study of identifying expanded T cells in peripheral blood. Overall study findings and caveats: Over approximately two and four weeks, about 15 and 18 clones changed, versus 1.2 between replicates.

About this clone: The antigen is undetermined.

Repertoires were generated with immunoSEQ multiplex PCR, while TCRdb's copy carries only in-frame clones and drops some. Here the sample spans nearly 60,000 clones, approximately 89% being singletons. The clonotype was recovered from a person aged 18 to 70 in good health. The specimen was blood.

CDR3 bases: TGTGCCAGCTCGACGACGGGGTTTTATACTGAAGCTTTCTTT. This sequence encodes CASSTTGFYTEAFF. The V and J genes are TRBV2 and TRBJ1-1; no firm D call. Per the germline V gene, CDR1 is SNHLY and CDR2 is FYNNEI. The ends were cut back, 8 bases at V and 5 bases at J, with 18 bases in the middle. The CDR3 sequence is 14 residues long.